Sequencing of this T cell receptor (beta chain) was carried out in a study of beta chain features in type 1 diabetes. Study-level results: With patients and controls alike, PCR might favor shorter templates to an equal degree.

For this clone: Antigen: not known.

Isolation of CD4+ naive, central memory, regulatory and stem cell-like memory cells was achieved by sorting via CD45RO/CCR7/CD25/CD127/CD95/CD27. The entirety of the isolated RNA underwent reverse transcription, so expressed TCRB transcripts were sequenced. Sequencing of naive, central memory and regulatory T cell samples gave an average of roughly 3.6 million reads. Clones were read by immunoSEQ multiplex PCR, and TCRdb kept only the in-frame ones, dropping some. The sample lists around 400,000 clones; about 14% were seen once. Germline values: CDR1 MNHEY, CDR2 SVGAGI. This CDR3 contains 15 residues. The junction had 6 bases not matched to a gene; V was cut back by 8 bases and J by 1 base.

This TCR was sampled from a woman aged 18-29 years in good health. Sequencing was done on a sample of naive CD4+ T cells from blood. The chain combines TRBV6-5 with TRBJ2-1; 9 nucleotides match TRBD2. The CDR3 sequence: CASGLTSGSYNEQFF. The CDR3 coding sequence is TGTGCCAGCGGTCTGACTAGCGGATCCTACAATGAGCAGTTCTTC.